This T cell receptor beta chain was sequenced in a study of blood T cell repertoires in COVID-19. Across the study: The United States, Italy and Spain were the sources of the acute and convalescent COVID-19 samples. T cells, B-cell-depleted T cells, or PBMCs supplied cDNA or gDNA.

Participants were aged roughly 18 to 89 years, lived in under 25 US areas, and enrolled virtually. Which cohort a participant joined came from the clinical history participants gave. Data came from immunoSEQ multiplex PCR; TCRdb stores just in-frame clones and leaves some out. The table lists 260,000 or so clones, roughly four fifths of them singletons. Looked up from germline, CDR1 is MNHEY and CDR2 is SMNVEV (reference sequence). With 5 bases removed from V and 3 bases from J, the gap between germline ends came to 19 bases. The CDR3 runs 16 residues. Sequencing was carried out using PBMCs or T cells enriched from blood (not recorded which). The rearrangement uses TRBV27 and TRBJ1-1; D is perhaps TRBD1 (6 bases). This clonotype was obtained from a woman aged 40 to 50 who had been exposed to COVID-19. DNA of the CDR3: TGTGCCAGCAGTAGACTTTCAGGGGCAAGGGACACTGAAGCTTTCTTT. Amino acids: CASSRLSGARDTEAFF.